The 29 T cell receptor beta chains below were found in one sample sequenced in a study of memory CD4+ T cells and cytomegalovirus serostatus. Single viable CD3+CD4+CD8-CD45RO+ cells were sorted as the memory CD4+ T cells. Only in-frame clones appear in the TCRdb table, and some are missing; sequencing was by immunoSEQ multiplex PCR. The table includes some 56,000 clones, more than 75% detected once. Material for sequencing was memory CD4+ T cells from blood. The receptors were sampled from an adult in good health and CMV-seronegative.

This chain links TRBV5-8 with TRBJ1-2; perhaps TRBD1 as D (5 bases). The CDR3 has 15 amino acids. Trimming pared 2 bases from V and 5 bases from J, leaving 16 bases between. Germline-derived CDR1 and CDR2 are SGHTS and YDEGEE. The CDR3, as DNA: TGTGCCAGCAGCTTCATGGGGCAGCCCAAATATGGCTACACCTTC. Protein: CASSFMGQPKYGYTF.

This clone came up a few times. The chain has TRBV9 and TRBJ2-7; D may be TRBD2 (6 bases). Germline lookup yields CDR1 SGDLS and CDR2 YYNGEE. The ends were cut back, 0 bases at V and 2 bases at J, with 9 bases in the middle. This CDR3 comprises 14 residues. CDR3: CASSVGGRPYEQYF. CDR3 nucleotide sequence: TGTGCCAGCAGCGTAGGAGGGAGGCCCTACGAGCAGTACTTC.

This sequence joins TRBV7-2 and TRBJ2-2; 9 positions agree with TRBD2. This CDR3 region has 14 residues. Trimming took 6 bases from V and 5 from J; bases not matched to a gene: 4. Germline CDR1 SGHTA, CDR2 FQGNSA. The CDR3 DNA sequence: TGTGCCAGCAGGGCGGGGGGGCAAACCGGGGAGCTGTTTTTT. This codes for CASRAGGQTGELFF.

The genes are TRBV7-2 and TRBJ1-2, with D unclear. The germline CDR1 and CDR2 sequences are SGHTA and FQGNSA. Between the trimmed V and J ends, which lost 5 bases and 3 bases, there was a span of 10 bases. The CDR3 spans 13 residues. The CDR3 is CASSLHRDYGYTF. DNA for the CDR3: TGTGCCAGCAGCCTGCACAGAGACTATGGCTACACCTTC.

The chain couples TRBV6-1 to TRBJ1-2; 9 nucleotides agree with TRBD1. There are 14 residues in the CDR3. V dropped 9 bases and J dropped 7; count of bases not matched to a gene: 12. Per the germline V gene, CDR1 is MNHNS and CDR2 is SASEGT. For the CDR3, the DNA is TGTGCCAGTGGACTTACAGGGGGCCCTTCTGGCTACACCTTC. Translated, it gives CASGLTGGPSGYTF.

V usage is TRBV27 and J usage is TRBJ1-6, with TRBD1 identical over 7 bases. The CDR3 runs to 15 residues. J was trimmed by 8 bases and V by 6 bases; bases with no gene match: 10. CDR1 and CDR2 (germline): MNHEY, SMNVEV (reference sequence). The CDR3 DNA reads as TGTGCCAGCAGCATACACAGGGGTTTGGATTCACCCCTCCACTTT. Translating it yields CASSIHRGLDSPLHF.

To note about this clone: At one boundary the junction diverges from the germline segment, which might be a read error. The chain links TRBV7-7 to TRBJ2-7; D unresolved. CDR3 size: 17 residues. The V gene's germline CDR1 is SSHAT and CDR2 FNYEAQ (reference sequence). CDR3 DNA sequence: TGTGCTAGCAGCCTCGAGCTTGGGGTCCTGAGCTCCTACGAGCAGTACTTC. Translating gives CASSLELGVLSSYEQYF.

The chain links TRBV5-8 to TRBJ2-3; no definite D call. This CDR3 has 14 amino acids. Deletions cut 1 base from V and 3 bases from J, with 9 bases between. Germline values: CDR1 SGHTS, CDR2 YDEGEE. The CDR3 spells CASSLFPSTDTQYF. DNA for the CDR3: TGTGCCAGCAGCTTGTTCCCCTCAACAGATACGCAGTATTTT.

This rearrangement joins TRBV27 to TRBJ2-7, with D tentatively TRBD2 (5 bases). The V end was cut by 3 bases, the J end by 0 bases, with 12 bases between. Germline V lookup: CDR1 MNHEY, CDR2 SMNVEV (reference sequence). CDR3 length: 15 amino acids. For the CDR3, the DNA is TGTGCCAGCAGTTTTCTCGGGGTGGGCTCCTACGAGCAGTACTTC. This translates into CASSFLGVGSYEQYF.

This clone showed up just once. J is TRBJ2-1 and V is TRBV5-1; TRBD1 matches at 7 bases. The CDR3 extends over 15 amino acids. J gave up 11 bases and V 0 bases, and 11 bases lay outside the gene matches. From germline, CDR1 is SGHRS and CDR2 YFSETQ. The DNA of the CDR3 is TGCGCCAGCAGCTTGGGGGTTGTAGGACAGGACAAGCAGTTCTTC. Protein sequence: CASSLGVVGQDKQFF.

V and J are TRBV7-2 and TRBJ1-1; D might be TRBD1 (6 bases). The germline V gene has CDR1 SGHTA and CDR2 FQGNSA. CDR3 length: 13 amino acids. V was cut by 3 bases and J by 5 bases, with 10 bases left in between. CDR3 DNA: TGTGCCAGCAGCTTTCAGGGGCGGACTGAAGCTTTCTTT. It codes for CASSFQGRTEAFF.

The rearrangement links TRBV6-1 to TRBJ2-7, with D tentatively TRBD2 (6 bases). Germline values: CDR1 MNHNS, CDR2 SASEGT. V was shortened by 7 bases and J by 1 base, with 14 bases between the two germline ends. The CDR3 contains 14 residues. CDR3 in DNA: TGTGCCAGCACCGCGGGGACCAGTTCCTACGAGCAGTACTTC. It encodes CASTAGTSSYEQYF.

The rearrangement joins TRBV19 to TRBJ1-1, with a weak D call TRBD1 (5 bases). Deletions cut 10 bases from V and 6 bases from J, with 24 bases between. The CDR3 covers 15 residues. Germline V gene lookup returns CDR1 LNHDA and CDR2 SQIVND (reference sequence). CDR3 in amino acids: CATRRGGYLRAEAFF. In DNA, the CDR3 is TGTGCCACCCGAAGGGGTGGGTATCTTCGCGCTGAAGCTTTCTTT.

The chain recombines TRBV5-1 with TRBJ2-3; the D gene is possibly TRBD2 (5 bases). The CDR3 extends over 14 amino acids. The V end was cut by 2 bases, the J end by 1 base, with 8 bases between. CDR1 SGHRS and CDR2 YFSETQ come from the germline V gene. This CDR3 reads CASSFRTRTDTQYF. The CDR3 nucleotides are TGCGCCAGCAGCTTTCGGACTCGCACAGATACGCAGTATTTT.

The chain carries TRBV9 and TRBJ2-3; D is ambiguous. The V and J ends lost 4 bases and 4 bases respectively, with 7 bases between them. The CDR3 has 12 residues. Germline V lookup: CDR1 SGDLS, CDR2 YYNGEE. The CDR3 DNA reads TGTGCCAGCAGCCCTTATTCAGATACGCAGTATTTT. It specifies CASSPYSDTQYF.

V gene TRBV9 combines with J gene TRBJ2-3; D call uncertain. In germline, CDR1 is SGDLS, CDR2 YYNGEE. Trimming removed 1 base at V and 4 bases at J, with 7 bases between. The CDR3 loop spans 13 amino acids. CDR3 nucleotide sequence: TGTGCCAGCAGCGTACAGGTGTCAGATACGCAGTATTTT. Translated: CASSVQVSDTQYF.

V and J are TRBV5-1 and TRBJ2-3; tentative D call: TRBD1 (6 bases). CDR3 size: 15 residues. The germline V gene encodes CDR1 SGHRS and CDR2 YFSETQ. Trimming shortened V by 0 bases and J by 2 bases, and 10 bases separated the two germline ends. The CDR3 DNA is TGCGCCAGCAGCTTGGGGGACACCTCCACAGATACGCAGTATTTT. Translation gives CASSLGDTSTDTQYF.

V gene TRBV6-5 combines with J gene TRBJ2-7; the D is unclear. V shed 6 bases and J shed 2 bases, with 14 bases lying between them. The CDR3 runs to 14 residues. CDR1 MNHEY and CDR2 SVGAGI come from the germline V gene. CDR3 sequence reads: CASRPGHGTYEQYF. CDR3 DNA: TGTGCCAGCAGGCCCGGGCACGGTACCTACGAGCAGTACTTC.

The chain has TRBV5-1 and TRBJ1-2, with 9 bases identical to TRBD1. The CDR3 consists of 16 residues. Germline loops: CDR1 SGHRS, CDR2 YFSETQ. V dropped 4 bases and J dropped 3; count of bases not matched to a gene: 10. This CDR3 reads CASSATGTGTHYGYTF. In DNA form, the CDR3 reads TGCGCCAGCAGCGCAACCGGGACAGGGACACACTATGGCTACACCTTC.

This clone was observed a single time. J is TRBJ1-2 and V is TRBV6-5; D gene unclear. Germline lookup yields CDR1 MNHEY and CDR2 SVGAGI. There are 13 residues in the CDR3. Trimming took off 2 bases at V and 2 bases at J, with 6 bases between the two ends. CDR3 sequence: CASSYTQNYGYTF. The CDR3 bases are TGTGCCAGCAGTTACACTCAAAACTATGGCTACACCTTC.

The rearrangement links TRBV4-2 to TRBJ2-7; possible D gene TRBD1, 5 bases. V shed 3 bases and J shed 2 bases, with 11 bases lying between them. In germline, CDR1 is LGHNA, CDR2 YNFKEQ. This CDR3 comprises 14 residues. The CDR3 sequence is CASSQVSRAYEQYF. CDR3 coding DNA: TGTGCCAGCAGCCAGGTGTCCAGGGCCTACGAGCAGTACTTC.

Written as DNA, the CDR3 is TGTGCCAGCAGCTTGGTCGCAGATACGCAGTATTTT. Its translation: CASSLVADTQYF. V usage is TRBV7-9 and J usage is TRBJ2-3; D gene uncertain. Trimming shortened V by 3 bases and J by 4 bases, and 5 bases separated the two germline ends. The CDR3 spans 12 residues. Germline CDR1 reads SEHNR; CDR2 reads FQNEAQ (reference sequence). Supplemented by reference TRBV7-9 and TRBJ2-3, the full variable domain reads DTGVSQNPRHKITKRGQNVTFRCDPISEHNRLYWYRQTLGQGPEFLTYFQNEAQLEKSRLLSDRFSAERPKGSFSTLEIQRTEQGDSAMYLCASSLVADTQYFGPGTRLTVL.

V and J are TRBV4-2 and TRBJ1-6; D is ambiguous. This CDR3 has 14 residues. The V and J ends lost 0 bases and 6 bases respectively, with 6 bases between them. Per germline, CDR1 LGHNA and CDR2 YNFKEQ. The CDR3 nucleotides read TGTGCCAGCAGCCAAGATCCGAGTAATTCACCCCTCCACTTT. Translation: CASSQDPSNSPLHF.

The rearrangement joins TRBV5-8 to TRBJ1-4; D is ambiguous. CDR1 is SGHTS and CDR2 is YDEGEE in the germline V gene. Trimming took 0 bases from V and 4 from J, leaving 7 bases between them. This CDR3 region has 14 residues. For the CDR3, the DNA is TGTGCCAGCAGCTTGGCACACCTTAATGAAAAACTGTTTTTT. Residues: CASSLAHLNEKLFF.

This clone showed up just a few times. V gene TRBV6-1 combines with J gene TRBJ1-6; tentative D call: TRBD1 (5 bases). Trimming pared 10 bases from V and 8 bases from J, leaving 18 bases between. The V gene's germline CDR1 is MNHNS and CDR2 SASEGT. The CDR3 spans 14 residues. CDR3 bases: TGTGCCATACGATCGAGCAGGGCGGATTCACCCCTCCACTTT. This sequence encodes CAIRSSRADSPLHF.

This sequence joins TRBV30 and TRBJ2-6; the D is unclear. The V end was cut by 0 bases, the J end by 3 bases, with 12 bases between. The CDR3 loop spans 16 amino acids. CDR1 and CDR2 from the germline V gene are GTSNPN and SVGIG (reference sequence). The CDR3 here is CAWSVLSPGGANVLTF. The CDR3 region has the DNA TGTGCCTGGAGTGTACTAAGTCCGGGTGGGGCCAACGTCCTGACTTTC.

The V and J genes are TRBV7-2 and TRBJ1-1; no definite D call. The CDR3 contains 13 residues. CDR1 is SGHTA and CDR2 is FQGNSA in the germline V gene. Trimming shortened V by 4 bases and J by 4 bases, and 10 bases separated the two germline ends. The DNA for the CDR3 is TGTGCCAGCAGCTCCAGCTCGGGCACTGAAGCTTTCTTT. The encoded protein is CASSSSSGTEAFF.

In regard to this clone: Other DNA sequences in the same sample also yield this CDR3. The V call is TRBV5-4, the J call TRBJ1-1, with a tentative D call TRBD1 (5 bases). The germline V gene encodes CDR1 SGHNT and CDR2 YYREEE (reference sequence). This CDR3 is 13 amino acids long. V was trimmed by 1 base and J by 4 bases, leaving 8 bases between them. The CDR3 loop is CASSLLGGTEAFF. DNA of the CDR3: TGTGCCAGCAGCTTGCTCGGGGGCACTGAAGCTTTCTTT.

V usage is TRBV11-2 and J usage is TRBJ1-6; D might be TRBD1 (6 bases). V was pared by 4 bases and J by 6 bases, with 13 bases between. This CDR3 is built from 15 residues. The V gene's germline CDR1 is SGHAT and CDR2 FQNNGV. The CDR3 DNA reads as TGTGCCAGCAGCTCTCAAGGCAGGGGTAATTCACCCCTCCACTTT. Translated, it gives CASSSQGRGNSPLHF.